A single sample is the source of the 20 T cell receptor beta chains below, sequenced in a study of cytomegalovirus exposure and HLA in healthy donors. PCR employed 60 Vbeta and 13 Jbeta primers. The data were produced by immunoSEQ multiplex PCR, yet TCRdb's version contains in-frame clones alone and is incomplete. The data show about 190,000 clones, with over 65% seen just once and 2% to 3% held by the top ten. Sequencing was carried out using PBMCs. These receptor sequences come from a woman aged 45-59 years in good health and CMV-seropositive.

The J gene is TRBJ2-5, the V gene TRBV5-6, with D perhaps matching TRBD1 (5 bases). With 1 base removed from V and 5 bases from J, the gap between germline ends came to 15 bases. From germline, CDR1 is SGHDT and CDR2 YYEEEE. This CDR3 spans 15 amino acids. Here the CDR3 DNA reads TGTGCCAGCAGCTTGCCGCGTACCCAGGGTGAGACCCAGTACTTC. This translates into CASSLPRTQGETQYF.

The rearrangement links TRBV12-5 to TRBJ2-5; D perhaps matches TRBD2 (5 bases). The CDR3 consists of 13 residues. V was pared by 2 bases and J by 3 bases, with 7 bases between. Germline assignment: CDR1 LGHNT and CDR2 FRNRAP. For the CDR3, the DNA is TGTGCTAGTGGTTTGAGCGGAGAAGAGACCCAGTACTTC. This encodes CASGLSGEETQYF.

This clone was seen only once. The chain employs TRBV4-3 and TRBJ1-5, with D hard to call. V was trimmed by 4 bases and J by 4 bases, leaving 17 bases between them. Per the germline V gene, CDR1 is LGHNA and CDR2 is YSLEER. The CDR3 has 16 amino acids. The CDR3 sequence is CASSLTSAPSNQPQHF. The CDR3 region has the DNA TGCGCCAGCAGCCTCACGTCTGCGCCGAGTAATCAGCCCCAGCATTTT.

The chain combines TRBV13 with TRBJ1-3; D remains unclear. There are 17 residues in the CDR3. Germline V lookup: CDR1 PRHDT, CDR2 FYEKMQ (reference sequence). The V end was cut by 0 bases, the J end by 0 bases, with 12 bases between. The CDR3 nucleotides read TGTGCCAGCAGCTTAGGGGGCTTGCGAATCTCTGGAAACACCATATATTTT. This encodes CASSLGGLRISGNTIYF. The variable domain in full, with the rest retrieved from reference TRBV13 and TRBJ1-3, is AAGVIQSPRHLIKEKRETATLKCYPIPRHDTVYWYQQGPGQDPQFLISFYEKMQSDKGSIPDRFSAQQFSDYHSELNMSSLELGDSALYFCASSLGGLRISGNTIYFGEGSWLTVV.

In DNA form, the CDR3 reads TGTGCCAGCAGTAGACTGGGGACAGGAAGAGAAGAGACCCAGTACTTC. It yields the protein CASSRLGTGREETQYF. The genes are TRBV6-6 and TRBJ2-5; 8 positions match TRBD1. The CDR3 length is 16 residues. CDR1 MNHNY and CDR2 SVGAGI come from the germline V gene (reference sequence). V lost 5 bases and J lost 3; bases outside the gene matches: 11.

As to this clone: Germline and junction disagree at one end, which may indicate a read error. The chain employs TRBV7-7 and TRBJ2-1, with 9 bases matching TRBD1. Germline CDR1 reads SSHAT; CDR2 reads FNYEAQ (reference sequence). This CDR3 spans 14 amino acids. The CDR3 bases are TGTGCTAGCAGCGAGGGACAGGGAATCACTGAGCAGTTCTTC. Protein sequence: CASSEGQGITEQFF.

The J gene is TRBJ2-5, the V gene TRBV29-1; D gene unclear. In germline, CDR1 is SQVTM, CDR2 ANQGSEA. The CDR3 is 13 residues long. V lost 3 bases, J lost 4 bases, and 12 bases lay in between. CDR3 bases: TGCAGCGTTGAGCCAGCACAGACAGAGACCCAGTACTTC. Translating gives CSVEPAQTETQYF.

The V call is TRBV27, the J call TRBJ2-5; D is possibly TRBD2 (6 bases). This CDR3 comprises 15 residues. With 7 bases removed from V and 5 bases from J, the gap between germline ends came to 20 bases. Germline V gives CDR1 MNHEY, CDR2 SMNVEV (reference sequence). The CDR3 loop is CASMLLQGGLETQYF. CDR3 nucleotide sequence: TGTGCCAGCATGCTACTCCAGGGAGGTTTGGAGACCCAGTACTTC.

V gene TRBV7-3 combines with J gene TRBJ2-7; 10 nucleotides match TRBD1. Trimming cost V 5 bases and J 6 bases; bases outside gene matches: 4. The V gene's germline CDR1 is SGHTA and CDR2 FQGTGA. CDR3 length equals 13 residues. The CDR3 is CASSRGTGVEQYF. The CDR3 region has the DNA TGTGCCAGCAGCCGTGGGACAGGGGTCGAGCAGTACTTC.

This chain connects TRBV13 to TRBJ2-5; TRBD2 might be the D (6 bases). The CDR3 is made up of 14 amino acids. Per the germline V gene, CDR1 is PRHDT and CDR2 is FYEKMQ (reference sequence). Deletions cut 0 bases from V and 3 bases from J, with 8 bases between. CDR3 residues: CASSLGGGEETQYF. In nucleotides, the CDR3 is TGTGCCAGCAGCTTAGGCGGAGGGGAAGAGACCCAGTACTTC. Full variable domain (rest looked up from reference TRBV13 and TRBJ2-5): AAGVIQSPRHLIKEKRETATLKCYPIPRHDTVYWYQQGPGQDPQFLISFYEKMQSDKGSIPDRFSAQQFSDYHSELNMSSLELGDSALYFCASSLGGGEETQYFGPGTRLLVL.

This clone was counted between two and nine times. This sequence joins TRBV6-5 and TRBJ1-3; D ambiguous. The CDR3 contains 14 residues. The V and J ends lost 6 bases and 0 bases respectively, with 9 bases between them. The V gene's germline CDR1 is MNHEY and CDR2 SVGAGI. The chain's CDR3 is CASSSRLSGNTIYF. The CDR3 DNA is TGTGCCAGCAGCTCCCGTCTCTCTGGAAACACCATATATTTT.

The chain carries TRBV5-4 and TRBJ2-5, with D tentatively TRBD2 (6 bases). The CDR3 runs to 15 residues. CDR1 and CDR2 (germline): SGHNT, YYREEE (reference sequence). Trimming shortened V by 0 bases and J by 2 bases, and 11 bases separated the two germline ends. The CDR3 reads CASSLAAGNQETQYF. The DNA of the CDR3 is TGTGCCAGCAGCTTGGCCGCGGGGAATCAAGAGACCCAGTACTTC.

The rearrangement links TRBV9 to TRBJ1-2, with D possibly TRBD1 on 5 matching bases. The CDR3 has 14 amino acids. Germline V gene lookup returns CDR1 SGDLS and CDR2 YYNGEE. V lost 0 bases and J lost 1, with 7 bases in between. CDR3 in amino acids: CASSVGQGNYGYTF. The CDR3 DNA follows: TGTGCCAGCAGCGTAGGTCAGGGTAACTATGGCTACACCTTC.

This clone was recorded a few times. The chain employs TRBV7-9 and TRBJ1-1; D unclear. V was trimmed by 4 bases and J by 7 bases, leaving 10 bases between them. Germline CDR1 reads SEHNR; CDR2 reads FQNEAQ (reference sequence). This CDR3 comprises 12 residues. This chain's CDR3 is CASSSSRGEAFF. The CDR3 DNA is TGTGCCAGCAGCTCCTCCCGAGGTGAAGCTTTCTTT.

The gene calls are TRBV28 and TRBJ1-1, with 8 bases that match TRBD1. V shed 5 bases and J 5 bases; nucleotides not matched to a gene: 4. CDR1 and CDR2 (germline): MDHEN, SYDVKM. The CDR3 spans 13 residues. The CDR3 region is CASSPRQGTEAFF. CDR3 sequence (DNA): TGTGCCAGCAGTCCGCGACAGGGGACTGAAGCTTTCTTT.

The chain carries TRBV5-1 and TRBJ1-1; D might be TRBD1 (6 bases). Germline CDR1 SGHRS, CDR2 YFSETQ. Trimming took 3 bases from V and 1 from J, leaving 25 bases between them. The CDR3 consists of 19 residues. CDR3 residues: CASSSQRFARGTWNTEAFF. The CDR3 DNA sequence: TGCGCCAGCAGCTCGCAAAGGTTTGCCAGGGGAACGTGGAACACTGAAGCTTTCTTT.

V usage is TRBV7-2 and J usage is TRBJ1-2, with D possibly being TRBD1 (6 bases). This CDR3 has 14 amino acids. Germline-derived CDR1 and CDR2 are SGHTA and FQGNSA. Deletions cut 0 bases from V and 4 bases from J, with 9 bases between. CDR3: CASSLALTGYGYTF. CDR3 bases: TGTGCCAGCAGCTTAGCCCTGACAGGCTATGGCTACACCTTC.

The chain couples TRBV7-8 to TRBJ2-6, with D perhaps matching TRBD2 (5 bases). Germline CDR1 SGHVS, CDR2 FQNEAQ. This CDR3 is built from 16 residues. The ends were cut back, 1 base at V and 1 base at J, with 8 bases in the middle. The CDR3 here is CASSLGRGSGANVLTF. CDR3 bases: TGTGCCAGCAGCTTAGGCAGAGGGTCTGGGGCCAACGTCCTGACTTTC.

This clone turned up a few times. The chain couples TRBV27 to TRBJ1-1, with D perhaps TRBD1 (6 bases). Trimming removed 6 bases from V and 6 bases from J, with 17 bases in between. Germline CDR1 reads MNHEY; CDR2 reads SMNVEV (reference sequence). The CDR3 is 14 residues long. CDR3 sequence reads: CASSPRGGVAEAFF. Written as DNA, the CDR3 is TGTGCCAGCAGCCCCCGTGGGGGCGTAGCTGAAGCTTTCTTT.

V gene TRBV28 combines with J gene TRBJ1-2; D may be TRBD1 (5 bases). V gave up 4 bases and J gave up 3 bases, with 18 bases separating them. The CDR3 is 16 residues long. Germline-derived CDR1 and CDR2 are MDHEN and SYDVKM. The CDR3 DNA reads TGTGCCAGCAGTTCTCCGGGGGAGGGGACCGACTATGGCTACACCTTC. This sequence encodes CASSSPGEGTDYGYTF.